This TCR beta chain emerged from a study of memory CD4+ T cells and cytomegalovirus serostatus. About this clone itself: Its antigen is unknown.

In the study's own analysis: Out-of-frame sequences were removed, leaving 2 million to 2.5 million distinct TCRbeta sequences. TCRdb keeps only in-frame clones here, not all; method: immunoSEQ multiplex PCR. From that table come the V and J calls and clone size; the DNA was used to work out D and trimming. This sample has 46,000 or so clones, with 75% to 85% found just once. The CDR3 is made up of 17 amino acids. The V gene's germline CDR1 is MDHEN and CDR2 SYDVKM. Trimming took 0 bases from V and 1 from J, leaving 15 bases between them. Study-wide results and caveats: Of 150 to 200 reported CMV TCRbeta sequences, about 67 were found in memory CD4+ repertoires. A US-trained random forest predicted CMV serostatus with median AUC about 0.92.

Single viable CD3+CD4+CD8-CD45RO+ cells were sorted as the memory CD4+ T cells. CMV serostatus came from serum IgG against pp150, pp28, p38, p52. This rearrangement joins TRBV28 to TRBJ1-1; TRBD1 is a possible D gene (6 bases). The sample taken for sequencing was memory CD4+ T cells from blood. The source of this sequence is an adult in good health and CMV-seronegative. The CDR3 DNA reads TGTGCCAGCAGTTTATGGAGTGGGGGGCGGCGGAACACTGAAGCTTTCTTT. This sequence encodes CASSLWSGGRRNTEAFF.